A selection of T cell receptor beta chains follows, all from one sample in a study of blood T cells in healthy people across ages. TCRdb independently ran MiXCR on the 5' RACE reads; one entry per CDR3 protein. In the table there are about 1.4 million distinct CDR3 sequences, approximately 60% of which are singletons. Sequencing input: blood. The receptors shown here come from a man between 18 and 29 years old in good health. The CDR3 runs from the conserved cysteine through the conserved F or W. The order of the fields is D gene, clone size, V gene, J gene, CDR3 protein, CDR3 DNA. The D gene is left open where the match is weak. Rows may omit the clone size; those that give it use once, few, many or a size class.

>.|.|TRBV20-1|TRBJ2-3
CSARGIGDTDTQYF
TGCAGCGCTAGAGGCATTGGTGACACAGATACGCAGTATTTT
>.|.|TRBV29-1|TRBJ1-4
CSVEALEHEKLFF
TGCAGCGTTGAAGCTCTGGAGCATGAAAAACTGTTTTTT
>.|.|TRBV20-1|TRBJ2-5
CSATGVREQETQYF
TGCAGTGCTACAGGGGTGAGGGAGCAAGAGACCCAGTACTTC
>.|few|TRBV20-1|TRBJ2-3
CSARGTGPSTDTQYF
TGCAGTGCGAGAGGTACAGGGCCAAGCACAGATACGCAGTATTTT
>.|.|TRBV20-1|TRBJ2-1
CSASHGLPNNEQFF
TGCAGTGCTAGCCACGGCCTACCGAACAATGAGCAGTTCTTC
>.|few|TRBV4-1|TRBJ1-1
CASSQGHVNTEAFF
TGCGCCAGCAGCCAGGGTCACGTAAACACTGAAGCTTTCTTT
>TRBD2|few|TRBV6-5|TRBJ2-7
CASSSGTSGNEQYF
TGTGCCAGCAGTTCTGGGACTAGCGGGAACGAGCAGTACTTC
>.|few|TRBV4-2|TRBJ2-7
CASSGRLTGLPKEQYF
TGTGCCAGCAGCGGAAGACTGACAGGCCTCCCTAAAGAGCAGTACTTC
>TRBD1|many|TRBV4-2|TRBJ2-1
CASSQGDRGYNEQFF
TGTGCCAGCAGCCAAGGGGACAGGGGCTACAATGAGCAGTTCTTC
>.|.|TRBV27|TRBJ1-5
CASSLYPVNQPQHF
TGTGCCAGCAGTTTATATCCAGTAAATCAGCCCCAGCATTTT
>TRBD1|once|TRBV7-2|TRBJ1-2
CASSRPGPGQATYGYTF
TGTGCCAGCAGCCGACCCGGTCCGGGACAGGCTACCTATGGCTACACCTTC
>TRBD2|few|TRBV11-2|TRBJ2-4
CASSLDQWRELYF
TGTGCCAGCAGCTTAGATCAGTGGCGGGAGCTGTACTTC
>TRBD1|.|TRBV4-1|TRBJ1-2
CASSRDDRAINYGYTF
TGCGCCAGCAGCCGAGATGACAGGGCTATTAACTATGGCTACACCTTC
>.|few|TRBV6-5|TRBJ2-6
CASTFAGSSGANVLTF
TGTGCCAGCACCTTCGCGGGCAGTTCTGGGGCCAACGTCCTGACTTTC
>.|.|TRBV7-2|TRBJ2-7
CASSLGVGIGYEQYF
TGTGCCAGCAGCTTGGGGGTGGGTATAGGCTACGAGCAGTACTTC
>TRBD1|.|TRBV24-1|TRBJ1-5
CAAQDRADQPQHF
TGTGCCGCTCAGGACAGGGCTGATCAGCCCCAGCATTTT
>.|.|TRBV28|TRBJ1-5
CASRGAGCNQPQHF
TGTGCCAGCAGGGGGGCAGGCTGCAATCAGCCCCAGCATTTT
>TRBD2|.|TRBV19|TRBJ2-7
CASSIGGGGLYEQYF
TGTGCCAGTAGTATAGGAGGCGGGGGGCTCTACGAGCAGTACTTC
>.|few|TRBV4-1|TRBJ2-7
CASSQERGFEQYF
TGCGCCAGCAGCCAAGAAAGGGGTTTTGAGCAGTACTTC
>.|.|TRBV27|TRBJ2-1
CASSQQGPYNEQFF
TGTGCCAGCAGTCAACAGGGTCCCTACAATGAGCAGTTCTTC
>.|few|TRBV15|TRBJ2-5
CATSRDRREETQYF
TGTGCCACCAGCAGAGATAGAAGGGAAGAGACCCAGTACTTC
>TRBD2|.|TRBV29-1|TRBJ2-7
CSVEGSGSSYNEQYF
TGCAGCGTTGAAGGCAGCGGGAGCTCCTACAATGAGCAGTACTTC
>.|.|TRBV29-1|TRBJ2-7
CSVEDSEEGAYEQYF
TGCAGCGTTGAAGATTCGGAGGAGGGGGCCTACGAGCAGTACTTC
>.|.|TRBV7-6|TRBJ2-7
CASSVVGHYEQYF
TGTGCCAGCAGCGTAGTAGGGCACTACGAGCAGTACTTC
>.|.|TRBV5-1|TRBJ2-1
CASSFGAGGFNEQFF
TGCGCCAGCAGCTTCGGGGCAGGTGGGTTCAATGAGCAGTTCTTC
>.|.|TRBV5-5|TRBJ2-7
CASSVSGTEQYF
TGTGCCAGCAGCGTGTCAGGGACCGAGCAGTACTTC
>TRBD1|.|TRBV14|TRBJ2-2
CASSLPGQRSTGELFF
TGTGCCAGCAGCCTTCCGGGACAGAGGTCCACCGGGGAGCTGTTTTTT
>.|.|TRBV7-2|TRBJ2-7
CASSSGTSVNEQYF
TGTGCCAGCAGCTCAGGGACCTCTGTTAACGAGCAGTACTTC
>.|.|TRBV29-1|TRBJ2-3
CSVEDLSQGTDTQYF
TGCAGCGTTGAAGATCTTAGCCAGGGCACAGATACGCAGTATTTT
>.|few|TRBV4-1|TRBJ2-7
CASTPGMGGPNSYEQYF
TGCGCCAGCACCCCAGGAATGGGGGGACCAAACTCCTACGAGCAGTACTTC
>TRBD2|.|TRBV2|TRBJ2-7
CASSEITGGEQYF
TGTGCCAGCAGTGAAATCACGGGGGGCGAGCAGTACTTC